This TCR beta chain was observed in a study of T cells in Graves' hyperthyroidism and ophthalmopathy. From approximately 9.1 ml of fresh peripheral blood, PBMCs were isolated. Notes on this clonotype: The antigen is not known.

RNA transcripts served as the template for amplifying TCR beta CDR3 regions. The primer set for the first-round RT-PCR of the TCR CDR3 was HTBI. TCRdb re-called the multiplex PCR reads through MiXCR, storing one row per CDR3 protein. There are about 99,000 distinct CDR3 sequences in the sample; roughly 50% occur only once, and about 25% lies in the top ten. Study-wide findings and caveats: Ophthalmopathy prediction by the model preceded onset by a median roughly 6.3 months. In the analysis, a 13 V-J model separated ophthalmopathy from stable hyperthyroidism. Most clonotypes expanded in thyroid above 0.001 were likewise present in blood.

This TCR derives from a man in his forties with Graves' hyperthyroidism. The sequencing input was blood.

The CDR3 loop is CSVGRYNEQFF. The CDR3 bases are TGCAGCGTTGGGAGGTACAATGAGCAGTTCTTC. This rearrangement joins TRBV29-1 to TRBJ2-1; a possible D gene is TRBD2 (5 bases). The CDR3 extends over 11 amino acids. Trimming took off 4 bases at V and 4 bases at J, with 5 bases between the two ends. Per the germline V gene, CDR1 is SQVTM and CDR2 is ANQGSEA.